This T cell receptor (beta chain) comes out of a study of T cell repertoires in ileal Crohn's disease. Germline loops: CDR1 ENHRY, CDR2 SYGVKD. This CDR3 contains 16 residues. V was trimmed by 2 bases and J by 6 bases, leaving 16 bases between them. As for time point: inflamed ileum from the surgical specimen. TCRdb keeps only in-frame clones here, not all; method: immunoSEQ multiplex PCR. The data show 2,300 or so clones, with around 93% seen just once and roughly 4.2% held by the top ten. The specimen was ileal tissue. The J gene is TRBJ2-2, the V gene TRBV10-3; D possibly corresponds to TRBD1 (6 bases). This clonotype was obtained from an adult with Crohn's disease. The CDR3 loop is CAISEPTNRAAGELFF. In DNA form, the CDR3 reads TGTGCCATCAGTGAGCCTACAAACAGGGCTGCCGGGGAGCTGTTTTTT.